This T cell receptor beta chain was obtained from a study of T cell responses to AZD1222 COVID-19 vaccine. The V and J ends lost 1 base and 5 bases respectively, with 11 bases between them. Germline V gene sequence: CDR1 MNHEY, CDR2 SMNVEV (reference sequence). There are 14 residues in the CDR3. Only in-frame clones appear in the TCRdb table, and some are missing; sequencing was by immunoSEQ multiplex PCR. The repertoire holds about 140,000 clones, with around 90% as singletons. The material was peripheral blood, obtained on day 0 of AZD1222 vaccination. The clonotype was recovered from an adult in good health. V is TRBV27 and J is TRBJ2-5; perhaps TRBD2 as D (6 bases). The CDR3 loop is CASSLLGGGETQYF. CDR3 sequence (DNA): TGTGCCAGCAGTTTATTGGGGGGTGGGGAGACCCAGTACTTC.